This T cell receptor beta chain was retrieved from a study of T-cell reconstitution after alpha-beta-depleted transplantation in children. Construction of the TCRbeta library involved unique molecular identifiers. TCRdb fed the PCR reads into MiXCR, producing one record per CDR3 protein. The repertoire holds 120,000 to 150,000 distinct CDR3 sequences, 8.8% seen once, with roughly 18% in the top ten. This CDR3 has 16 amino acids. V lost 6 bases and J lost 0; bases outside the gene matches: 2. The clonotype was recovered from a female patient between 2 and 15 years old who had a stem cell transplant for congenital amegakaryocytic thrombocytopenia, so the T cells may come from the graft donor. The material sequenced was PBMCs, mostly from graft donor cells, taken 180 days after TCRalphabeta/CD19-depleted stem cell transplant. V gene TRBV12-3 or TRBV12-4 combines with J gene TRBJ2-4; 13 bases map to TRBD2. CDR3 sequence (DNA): TGTGCCAGCAGCACTAGCGGGAGGGTAGCCAAAAACATTCAGTACTTC. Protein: CASSTSGRVAKNIQYF.